Below, one T cell receptor beta chain is given with its context. This table comes from immunoSEQ multiplex PCR, and its TCRdb copy is limited to in-frame clones, with some not included. Among approximately 26,000 clones listed, almost 85% were seen once. The source of the sample is a study of cytotoxic CD8 clonotypes in ibrutinib-treated CLL. Source: PBMCs, taken after 24 months of ibrutinib treatment. The receptor was isolated from a human donor with chronic lymphocytic leukemia.

The CDR3 protein is CASKRHTGELFF. The CDR3 DNA sequence: TGTGCCAGCAAAAGGCACACCGGGGAGCTGTTTTTT. The V and J genes are TRBV2 and TRBJ2-2; D unresolved. V lost 7 bases to trimming and J lost 3 bases, with 6 bases between them. CDR1 and CDR2 (germline): SNHLY, FYNNEI. The length of the CDR3 is 12 residues. The full variable domain, in which reference TRBV2 and TRBJ2-2 provide the parts outside the CDR3, is EPEVTQTPSHQVTQMGQEVILRCVPISNHLYFYWYRQILGQKVEFLVSFYNNEISEKSEIFDDQFSVERPDGSNFTLKIRSTKLEDSAMYFCASKRHTGELFFGEGSRLTVL.